What follows are 15 T cell receptor beta chains derived from one specimen sequenced in a study of T-cell reconstitution after alpha-beta-depleted transplantation in children. Unique molecular identifiers tagged the TCRbeta library. TCRdb passed the PCR reads through MiXCR, listing each CDR3 protein once. The sample yields about 900,000 distinct CDR3 sequences, around 30% seen once. Sequencing used PBMCs, mostly from graft donor cells, obtained 360 days after TCRalphabeta/CD19-depleted stem cell transplant. The receptor set was obtained from a boy in the first two years of life who had a stem cell transplant for SCID, so the T cells may come from the graft donor.

The rearrangement links TRBV5-6 to TRBJ1-5; possibly TRBD1 for D (5 bases). This CDR3 has 14 amino acids. CDR1 is SGHDT, CDR2 YYEEEE, per germline. V lost 4 bases and J 6 bases, leaving 14 bases between the germline ends. CDR3 nucleotides: TGTGCCAGCAGCCCCGCTGGCAGGGCTCAGCCCCAGCATTTT. Encoded protein: CASSPAGRAQPQHF.

This chain connects TRBV28 to TRBJ1-1; D is unclear. There are 12 residues in the CDR3. V was clipped by 8 bases and J by 3 bases, with 10 bases between them. From germline, CDR1 is MDHEN and CDR2 SYDVKM. DNA for the CDR3: TGTGCCAGCCGTTCTGGGGACACTGAAGCTTTCTTT. This encodes CASRSGDTEAFF.

The chain has TRBV5-1 and TRBJ2-5; TRBD1 is a possible D gene (6 bases). CDR1 is SGHRS, CDR2 YFSETQ, per germline. This CDR3 region has 14 residues. Trimming shortened V by 2 bases and J by 5 bases, and 13 bases separated the two germline ends. Here the CDR3 DNA reads TGCGCCAGCAGCTTTAAGGGGGTTCTTGAGACCCAGTACTTC. Its protein is CASSFKGVLETQYF.

This chain uses TRBV6-2 or TRBV6-3 with TRBJ1-1, with a tentative D call TRBD1 (5 bases). Trimming stripped 8 bases from V and 4 bases from J, with 14 bases between. Germline assignment: CDR1 MNHEY and CDR2 SVGEGT. The CDR3 spans 13 residues. CDR3 in DNA: TGTGCCAGCTGCTCGGGGGAAGGCACTGAAGCTTTCTTT. It encodes CASCSGEGTEAFF.

The chain uses TRBV12-3 or TRBV12-4 and TRBJ2-5; 7 nucleotides agree with TRBD1. The V and J ends lost 1 base and 5 bases, in that order; junction bases with no gene match: 7. This CDR3 is built from 15 residues. The CDR3 nucleotides are TGTGCCAGCAGTTTAGTTAGGGGGCTGTTGGAGACCCAGTACTTC. This gives the protein CASSLVRGLLETQYF.

This clonotype occurred a few times. The chain recombines TRBV28 with TRBJ2-3; D gene ambiguous. This CDR3 has 14 amino acids. Between the trimmed V and J ends, which lost 0 bases and 4 bases, there was a span of 8 bases. CDR1 and CDR2 from the germline V gene are MDHEN and SYDVKM. CDR3 region: CASSLWGRPDTQYF. The DNA for the CDR3 is TGTGCCAGCAGTTTATGGGGTAGACCAGATACGCAGTATTTT.

This chain connects TRBV6-1 to TRBJ2-1, with TRBD1 identical over 7 bases. The CDR3 contains 15 residues. Per the germline V gene, CDR1 is MNHNS and CDR2 is SASEGT. V dropped 4 bases and J dropped 9; count of bases not matched to a gene: 12. The CDR3 DNA is TGTGCCAGCAGTGCGGGACAGTTACTCGGCGGTGAGCAGTTCTTC. Protein: CASSAGQLLGGEQFF.

The J gene is TRBJ2-5, the V gene TRBV29-1; TRBD2 is a possible D gene (7 bases). The germline V and J ends were trimmed by 5 bases and 10 bases, with 23 bases remaining between them. Germline V gene data show CDR1 as SQVTM and CDR2 as ANQGSEA. The CDR3 is 14 residues long. CDR3 region: CSVRMGGPVRGQYF. The CDR3 DNA sequence: TGCAGCGTTAGAATGGGGGGGCCGGTTCGGGGCCAGTACTTC. Full variable domain (rest looked up from reference TRBV29-1 and TRBJ2-5): SAVISQKPSRDICQRGTSLTIQCQVDSQVTMMFWYRQQPGQSLTLIATANQGSEATYESGFVIDKFPISRPNLTFSTLTVSNMSPEDSSIYLCSVRMGGPVRGQYFGPGTRLLVL.

This clonotype was seen a few times. The chain is built from TRBV27 and TRBJ2-7, with a possible D match to TRBD2 (5 bases). Germline lookup yields CDR1 MNHEY and CDR2 SMNVEV (reference sequence). The CDR3 has 14 residues. V was shortened by 5 bases and J by 4 bases, with 15 bases between the two germline ends. CDR3 in DNA: TGTGCCAGCAGTAGGAATTCCGGGATATACGAGCAGTACTTC. Amino acids: CASSRNSGIYEQYF.

This clonotype was detected only a few times. The chain uses TRBV4-3 and TRBJ2-3; weak D call: TRBD1 (5 bases). Germline V gives CDR1 LGHNA, CDR2 YSLEER. V shed 3 bases and J shed 5 bases, with 18 bases lying between them. The CDR3 contains 16 residues. The CDR3 is CASSQDDWPQGDTQYF. The CDR3 bases are TGCGCCAGCAGCCAGGACGACTGGCCCCAGGGAGATACGCAGTATTTT.

The chain couples TRBV5-1 to TRBJ1-1, with TRBD1 matching over 7 bases. V lost 3 bases, J lost 7 bases, and 12 bases stayed unmatched. CDR3 size: 15 residues. Germline assignment: CDR1 SGHRS and CDR2 YFSETQ. The CDR3 region has the DNA TGCGCCAGCAGCTCCGCCCTAAGACAGGGCGGTGAAGCTTTCTTT. Translation gives CASSSALRQGGEAFF.

This clonotype showed up just a few times. This chain links TRBV6-2 or TRBV6-3 with TRBJ2-5; D is uncertain. V dropped 2 bases and J dropped 7 bases, with 8 bases sitting between them. The CDR3 contains 12 residues. The germline CDR1 and CDR2 sequences are MNHEY and SVGEGT. The CDR3 bases are TGTGCCAGCAGTTACACCGTGGGGACCCAGTACTTC. Protein: CASSYTVGTQYF.

This clonotype was observed many times. The chain couples TRBV3-1 to TRBJ2-7, with D unresolved. Germline-derived CDR1 and CDR2 are LGHDT and YNNKEL (reference sequence). The length of the CDR3 is 11 residues. Trimming stripped 2 bases from V and 4 bases from J, with 3 bases between. The DNA of the CDR3 is TGTGCCAGCAGCCAACGATACGAGCAGTACTTC. Translating it yields CASSQRYEQYF.

CDR3 region: CASSELGELFF. The CDR3 DNA reads TGTGCCAGCAGTGAACTGGGGGAGCTGTTTTTT. The rearrangement links TRBV2 to TRBJ2-2; D call uncertain. The CDR3 runs to 11 residues. Germline assignment: CDR1 SNHLY and CDR2 FYNNEI. V lost 2 bases and J 8 bases, leaving 3 bases between the germline ends.

This clonotype was counted a few times. V and J are TRBV20-1 and TRBJ2-7, with no clear D. This CDR3 is 11 amino acids long. V lost 6 bases, J lost 2 bases, and 8 bases lay in between. Germline values: CDR1 DFQATT, CDR2 SNEGSKA (reference sequence). The CDR3: CSAVAAYEQYF. DNA of the CDR3: TGCAGTGCGGTCGCAGCCTACGAGCAGTACTTC.